The clone carrying this TCR beta chain has a single count. The antigen remains unidentified. Stated time point: newly diagnosed GD, antithyroid drugs for less than 3 months. PBMC RNA was the source of the TCR library. The entry originates in a study of regulatory T cells in long-lasting Graves disease. Regarding the study as a whole: Patients with persistent disease showed a bias toward TRBV28, TRBJ1-2 and TRBJ2-5.

Germline V gene data show CDR1 as DFQATT and CDR2 as SNEGSKA (reference sequence). The CDR3 spans 13 residues. Trimming took off 3 bases at V and 5 bases at J, with 14 bases between the two ends. Through Arm-PCR of CDR3 regions and iRepertoire HTBI primers, TCR beta libraries were built. TCRdb redid the calling of the multiplex PCR reads with MiXCR, one entry per CDR3 protein. This table has about 500,000 distinct CDR3 sequences, 15% to 20% appearing once. These data are also associated with another study on T cells in Graves' hyperthyroidism and ophthalmopathy.

The V call is TRBV20-1, the J call TRBJ2-7; the D call may be TRBD1 or TRBD2 (5 bases each). The clonotype was recovered from a man in his forties or fifties with Graves disease. This specimen was peripheral blood mononuclear cells (PBMCs), taken at new diagnosis, from a patient treated with antithyroid drugs. Here the CDR3 reads CSASTGPDDEQYF. In nucleotides, the CDR3 is TGCAGTGCTAGCACGGGACCGGATGACGAGCAGTACTTC.